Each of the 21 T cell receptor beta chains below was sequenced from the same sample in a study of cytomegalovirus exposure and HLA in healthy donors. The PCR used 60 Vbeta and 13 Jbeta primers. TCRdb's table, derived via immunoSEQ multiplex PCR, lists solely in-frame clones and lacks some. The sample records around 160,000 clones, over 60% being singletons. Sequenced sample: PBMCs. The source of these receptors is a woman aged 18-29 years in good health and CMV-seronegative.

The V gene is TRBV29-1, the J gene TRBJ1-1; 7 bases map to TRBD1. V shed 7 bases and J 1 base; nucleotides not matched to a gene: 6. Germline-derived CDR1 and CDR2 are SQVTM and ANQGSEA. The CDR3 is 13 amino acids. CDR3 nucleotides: TGCAGCGCCCGGACAGGTCCGAACACTGAAGCTTTCTTT. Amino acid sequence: CSARTGPNTEAFF.

The CDR3: CASSLLAGVSNQPQHF. The CDR3 DNA reads TGTGCCAGCAGTTTGTTAGCAGGGGTGAGCAATCAGCCCCAGCATTTT. The V call is TRBV27, the J call TRBJ1-5; weak D call: TRBD1 (6 bases). This CDR3 has 16 amino acids. V lost 3 bases and J lost 1, with 13 bases in between. Germline V gene data show CDR1 as MNHEY and CDR2 as SMNVEV (reference sequence).

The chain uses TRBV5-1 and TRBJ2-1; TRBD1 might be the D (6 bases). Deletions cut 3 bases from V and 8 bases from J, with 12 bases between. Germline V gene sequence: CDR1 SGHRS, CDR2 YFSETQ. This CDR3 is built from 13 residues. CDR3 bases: TGCGCCAGCAGCTCCCAGGGGTACCATGAGCAGTTCTTC. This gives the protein CASSSQGYHEQFF.

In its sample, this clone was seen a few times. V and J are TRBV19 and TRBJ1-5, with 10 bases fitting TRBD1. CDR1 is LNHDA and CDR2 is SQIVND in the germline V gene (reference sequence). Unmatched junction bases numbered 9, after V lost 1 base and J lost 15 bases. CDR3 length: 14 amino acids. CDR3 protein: CASSIGDRGPPWHF. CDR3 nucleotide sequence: TGTGCCAGTAGTATAGGGGACAGGGGCCCCCCCTGGCATTTT. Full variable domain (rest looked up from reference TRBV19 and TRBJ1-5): DGGITQSPKYLFRKEGQNVTLSCEQNLNHDAMYWYRQDPGQGLRLIYYSQIVNDFQKGDIAEGYSVSREKKESFPLTVTSAQKNPTAFYLCASSIGDRGPPWHFGDGTRLSIL.

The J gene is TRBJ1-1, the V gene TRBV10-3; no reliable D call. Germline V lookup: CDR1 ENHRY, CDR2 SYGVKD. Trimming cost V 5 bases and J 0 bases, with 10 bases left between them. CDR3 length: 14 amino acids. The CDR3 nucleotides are TGTGCCATCAGTTCAACACGATTGAACACTGAAGCTTTCTTT. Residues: CAISSTRLNTEAFF.

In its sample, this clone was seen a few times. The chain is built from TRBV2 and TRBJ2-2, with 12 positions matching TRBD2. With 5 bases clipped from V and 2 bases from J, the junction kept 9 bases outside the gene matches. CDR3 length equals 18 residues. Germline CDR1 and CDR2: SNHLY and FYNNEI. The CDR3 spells CASSWRLAGGPNTGELFF. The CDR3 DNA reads TGTGCCAGCAGTTGGCGCCTAGCGGGAGGGCCTAACACCGGGGAGCTGTTTTTT.

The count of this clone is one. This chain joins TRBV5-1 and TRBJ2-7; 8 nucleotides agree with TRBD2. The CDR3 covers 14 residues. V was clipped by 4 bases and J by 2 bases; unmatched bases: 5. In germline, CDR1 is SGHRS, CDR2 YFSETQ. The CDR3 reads CASSPAGGTYEQYF. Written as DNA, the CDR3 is TGCGCCAGCAGCCCCGCGGGGGGAACCTACGAGCAGTACTTC.

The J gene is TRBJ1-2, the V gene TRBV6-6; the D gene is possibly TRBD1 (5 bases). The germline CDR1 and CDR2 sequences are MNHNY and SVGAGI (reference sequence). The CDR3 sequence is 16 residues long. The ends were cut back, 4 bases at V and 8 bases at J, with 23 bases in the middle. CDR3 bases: TGTGCCAGCAGTTCAGAGAACTACAGGTCTACTCAGGGCTACACCTTC. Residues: CASSSENYRSTQGYTF.

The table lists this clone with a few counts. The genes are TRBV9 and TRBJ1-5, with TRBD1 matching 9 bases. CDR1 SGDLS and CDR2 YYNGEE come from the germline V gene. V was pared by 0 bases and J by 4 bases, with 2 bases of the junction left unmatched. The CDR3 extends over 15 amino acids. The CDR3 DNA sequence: TGTGCCAGCAGCGTAGCTGGGACAGGGAATCAGCCCCAGCATTTT. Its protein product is CASSVAGTGNQPQHF.

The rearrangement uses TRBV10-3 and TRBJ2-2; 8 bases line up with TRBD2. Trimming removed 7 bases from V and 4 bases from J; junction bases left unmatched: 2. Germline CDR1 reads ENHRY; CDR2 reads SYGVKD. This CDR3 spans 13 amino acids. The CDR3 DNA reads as TGTGCCATCAAGGGGACTAGCACCGGGGAGCTGTTTTTT. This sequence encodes CAIKGTSTGELFF.

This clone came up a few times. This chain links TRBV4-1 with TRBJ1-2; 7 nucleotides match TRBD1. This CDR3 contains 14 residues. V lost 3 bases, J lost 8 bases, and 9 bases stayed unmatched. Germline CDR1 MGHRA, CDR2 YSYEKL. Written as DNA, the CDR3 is TGCGCCAGCAGCCAGATGACAGGGAAAGGGGGCTACACCTTC. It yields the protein CASSQMTGKGGYTF.

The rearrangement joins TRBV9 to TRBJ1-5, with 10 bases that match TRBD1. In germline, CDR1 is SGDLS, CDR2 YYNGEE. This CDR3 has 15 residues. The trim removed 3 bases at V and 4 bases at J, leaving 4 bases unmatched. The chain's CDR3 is CASSAGTGDNQPQHF. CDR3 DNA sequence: TGTGCCAGCAGCGCCGGGACAGGGGATAATCAGCCCCAGCATTTT.

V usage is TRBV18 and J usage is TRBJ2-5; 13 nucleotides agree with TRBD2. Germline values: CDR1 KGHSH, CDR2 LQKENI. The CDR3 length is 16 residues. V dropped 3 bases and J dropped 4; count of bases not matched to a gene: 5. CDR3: CASSPGTSGIVETQYF. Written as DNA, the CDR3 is TGTGCCAGCTCACCGGGGACTAGCGGGATTGTAGAGACCCAGTACTTC.

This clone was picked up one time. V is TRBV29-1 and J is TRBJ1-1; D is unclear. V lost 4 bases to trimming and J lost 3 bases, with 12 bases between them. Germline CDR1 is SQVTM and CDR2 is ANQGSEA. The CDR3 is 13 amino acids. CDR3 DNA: TGCAGCGTTGGGGGTGGAGGGTACACTGAAGCTTTCTTT. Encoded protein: CSVGGGGYTEAFF.

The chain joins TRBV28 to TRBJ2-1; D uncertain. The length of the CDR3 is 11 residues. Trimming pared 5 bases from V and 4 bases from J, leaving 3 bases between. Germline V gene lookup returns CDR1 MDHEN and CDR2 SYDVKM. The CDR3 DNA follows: TGTGCCAGCAGTCCATACAATGAGCAGTTCTTC. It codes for CASSPYNEQFF.

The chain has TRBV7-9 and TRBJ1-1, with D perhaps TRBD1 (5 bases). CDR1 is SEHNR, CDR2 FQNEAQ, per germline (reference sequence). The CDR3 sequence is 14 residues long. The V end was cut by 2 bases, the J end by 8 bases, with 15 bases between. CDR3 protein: CASSLLKTGIEAFF. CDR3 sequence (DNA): TGTGCCAGCAGCTTACTGAAAACAGGAATCGAAGCTTTCTTT.

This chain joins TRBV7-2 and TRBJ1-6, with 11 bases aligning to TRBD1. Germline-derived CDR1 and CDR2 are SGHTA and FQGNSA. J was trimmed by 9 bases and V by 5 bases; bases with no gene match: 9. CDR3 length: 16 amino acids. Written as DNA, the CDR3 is TGTGCCAGCAGCCGAATTGCCGGGACAGGGGGTTCACCCCTCCACTTT. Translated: CASSRIAGTGGSPLHF.

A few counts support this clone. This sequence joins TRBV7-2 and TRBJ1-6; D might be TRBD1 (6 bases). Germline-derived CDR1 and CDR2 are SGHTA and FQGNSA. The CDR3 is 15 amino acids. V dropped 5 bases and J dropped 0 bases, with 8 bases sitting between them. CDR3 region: CASSQQGSYNSPLHF. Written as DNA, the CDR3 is TGTGCCAGCAGCCAACAGGGCTCCTATAATTCACCCCTCCACTTT.

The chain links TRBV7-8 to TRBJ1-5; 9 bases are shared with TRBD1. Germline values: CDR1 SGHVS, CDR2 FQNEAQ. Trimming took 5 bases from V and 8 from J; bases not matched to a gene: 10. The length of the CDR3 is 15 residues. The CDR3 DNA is TGTGCCAGCAGCACCCGGACAGGGGATTTTGAGCCCCAGCATTTT. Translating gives CASSTRTGDFEPQHF.

The CDR3 spells CATGQSPTDTQYF. The CDR3 DNA follows: TGTGCCACCGGACAGAGCCCCACAGATACGCAGTATTTT. The chain links TRBV10-3 to TRBJ2-3, with D maybe TRBD1 (6 bases). The length of the CDR3 is 13 residues. Trimming took 10 bases from V and 2 from J, leaving 13 bases between them. Germline V gene sequence: CDR1 ENHRY, CDR2 SYGVKD.

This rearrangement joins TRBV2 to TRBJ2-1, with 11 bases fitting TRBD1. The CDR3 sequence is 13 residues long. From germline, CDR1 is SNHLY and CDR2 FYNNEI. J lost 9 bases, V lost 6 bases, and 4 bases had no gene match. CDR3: CASSGQGASEQFF. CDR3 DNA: TGTGCCAGCAGCGGACAGGGGGCGAGTGAGCAGTTCTTC.